Listed below are T cell receptor beta chains from one sample, sequenced in a study of monozygotic twins with inflammatory bowel disease. TCRdb re-called the 5' RACE reads and catalogs CDR3 proteins one per entry, DNA excluded. In all, the sample yields 400,000 to 500,000 distinct CDR3 sequences. Sequencing used blood. The source is a human donor with ulcerative colitis or Crohn's disease, or a healthy co-twin of an affected twin (not recorded which). Each CDR3 is given with its conserved first and last residue.

v_call	j_call	cdr3_aa
TRBV6-1	TRBJ2-1	CASGRGEAFVYEQFF
TRBV2	TRBJ2-7	CASSIRQYEQYF
TRBV4-1	TRBJ1-2	CASSPTIGYGYTF
TRBV3-1	TRBJ1-2	CASSSSGGRVFPYGYTF
TRBV18	TRBJ1-6	CASSPGRNSPLHF
TRBV7-2	TRBJ2-7	CASSPPGGSAYEQYF
TRBV14	TRBJ1-4	CASSQDRVLAVEKLFF
TRBV20-1	TRBJ1-4	CSALRSGGEKLFF
TRBV5-1	TRBJ1-2	CASSLATGSLYGYTF
TRBV3-1	TRBJ2-7	CASSPTGLASTYEQYF
TRBV7-9	TRBJ2-7	CASSTRAGVTHEQYF
TRBV7-2	TRBJ2-2	CASSLAALNTGELFF
TRBV5-1	TRBJ1-2	CASSFRGPNYGYTF
TRBV7-9	TRBJ2-3	CASSSLTLTDTQYF
TRBV11-2	TRBJ2-7	CASSLDLQLAPTYEQYF
TRBV12-3/TRBV12-4	TRBJ1-5	CASSPMDVGQPQHF
TRBV3-1	TRBJ2-1	CASSQDRVASGNEQFF
TRBV29-1	TRBJ2-7	CSVGSGGPYEQYF
TRBV10-1	TRBJ2-3	CASSSGLAGVSDTQYF
TRBV12-3/TRBV12-4	TRBJ1-2	CASSLATGGGYGYTF
TRBV12-3/TRBV12-4	TRBJ2-1	CASNAGTTRPSDEQFF
TRBV7-9	TRBJ2-2	CASSLEGSLFF
TRBV27	TRBJ1-5	CASSPRGWRNQPQHF
TRBV24-1	TRBJ2-1	CATSDTTGGLGNEQFF
TRBV10-3	TRBJ2-3	CAISELMTSGRDTQYF
TRBV7-2	TRBJ1-2	CASSGTGGFGGYTF
TRBV5-1	TRBJ2-1	CASSLFGGSGSYNEQFF
TRBV21-1	TRBJ2-7	CASSKEVASEYEQYF
TRBV5-1	TRBJ1-1	CASSPNSVGNTEAFF
TRBV30	TRBJ2-3	CAWSVQLPMGTDTQYF
TRBV29-1	TRBJ1-1	CSVERDRVNTEAFF
TRBV5-1	TRBJ2-1	CASSLSTDNEQFF
TRBV4-3	TRBJ2-5	CASSQELGTVQETQYF
TRBV3-1	TRBJ2-3	CASSQGPGLTDTQYF
TRBV28	TRBJ1-2	CASSMRWRNGYTF
TRBV20-1	TRBJ2-2	CSAREARGAGELFF
TRBV15	TRBJ2-5	CATSRGTPAQETQYF
TRBV6-2/TRBV6-3	TRBJ2-5	CASSYSDTRGAQYF
TRBV7-2	TRBJ2-3	CASSPFSDTQYF
TRBV19	TRBJ2-1	CASSAIGASGIYNEQFF
TRBV10-3	TRBJ1-5	CAIRSGQNQPQHF
TRBV7-2	TRBJ2-5	CASSFGRAETQYF
TRBV5-1	TRBJ1-1	CASSLDEGGAFF
TRBV6-5	TRBJ2-3	CAGSYWRGLTDTQYF
TRBV15	TRBJ1-1	CATSRDRWNTEAFF
TRBV3-1	TRBJ2-5	CATIRLAGVGETQYF
TRBV13	TRBJ2-3	CASGASPTDTQYF
TRBV7-9	TRBJ2-5	CASSSGLESQETQYF
TRBV3-1	TRBJ1-2	CASSLTFQTGLGGNGYTF
TRBV5-1	TRBJ2-7	CASSLEVSYEQYF
TRBV3-1	TRBJ2-1	CASSHFRAGEQFF